This paragraph covers one T cell receptor beta chain sequence. The PCR template was genomic DNA. Amplification of the beta chain CDR3 used 30 forward and 13 reverse multiplex primers. TCRdb fed the multiplex PCR reads into MiXCR, producing one record per CDR3 protein. Among fewer than 300,000 distinct CDR3 sequences listed, roughly 48% were seen once. This record comes from a study of type 1 and type 2 diabetes patients. The J segment lost 1 base and the V segment lost 5 bases, leaving 5 bases of the junction unmatched. Germline V gene data show CDR1 as SGDLS and CDR2 as YYNGEE. The length of the CDR3 is 14 residues.

Sequenced material: peripheral blood mononuclear cells (PBMCs). This clonotype was obtained from a man in his late teens or twenties with type 2 diabetes. The rearrangement links TRBV9 to TRBJ1-1, with 7 bases aligning to TRBD1. The CDR3, as DNA: TGTGCCAGCAGTGGGGACAGATGGAACACTGAAGCTTTCTTT. Its translation is CASSGDRWNTEAFF.